Reported below is one T cell receptor (beta chain). Its specificity is not known. This record comes from a study of graft-versus-host responses after intestinal transplantation. Produced via immunoSEQ multiplex PCR; TCRdb's table is partial and in-frame only. The table has 70,000 to 75,000 clones, approximately 88% seen once. Study-wide points: Allografts of one patient group, those with graft-donor T cell macrochimerism, had high graft-versus-host to host-versus-graft clonal ratios.

Sample: unstimulated CD8+ T cells sorted from spleen or lymph node cells, taken before intestinal transplant. The TCR originated in a human donor who received an intestinal transplant.

CDR3 nucleotide sequence: TGTGCCAGCAGCGTAGGGACAGTAAGCCAAGAGACCCAGTACTTC. Amino acids: CASSVGTVSQETQYF. The chain uses TRBV9 and TRBJ2-5, with a weak D call TRBD1 (6 bases). The CDR3 loop spans 15 amino acids. Trimming removed 0 bases at V and 1 base at J, with 10 bases between. From germline, CDR1 is SGDLS and CDR2 YYNGEE.